Below, 3 T cell receptor beta chains from the same sample are listed, as sequenced in a study of blood T cell repertoires in COVID-19. The protocol was immunoSEQ multiplex PCR, while the TCRdb copy is restricted to in-frame clones and leaves out a portion. This table holds a few hundred thousand clones, about four fifths found once. The sequenced material came from peripheral blood. These receptors all stem from a woman between 50 and 59 years old with acute or convalescent COVID-19.

The rearrangement uses TRBV7-2 and TRBJ2-7; D may be TRBD1 (6 bases). The germline V gene encodes CDR1 SGHTA and CDR2 FQGNSA. The length of the CDR3 is 13 residues. With 5 bases removed from V and 3 bases from J, the gap between germline ends came to 11 bases. The CDR3 sequence is CASSPDRIYEQYF. The CDR3 bases are TGTGCCAGCAGCCCCGACAGGATCTACGAGCAGTACTTC.

The CDR3 spells CASSSTDSNEETQYF. DNA of the CDR3: TGTGCCAGCAGCTCAACGGACAGCAATGAAGAGACCCAGTACTTC. The chain uses TRBV5-5 and TRBJ2-5; weak D call: TRBD1 (6 bases). V gave up 3 bases and J gave up 3 bases, with 15 bases separating them. Germline loops: CDR1 SGHKS, CDR2 YYEKEE (reference sequence). The length of the CDR3 is 15 residues.

The chain employs TRBV14 and TRBJ2-2, with TRBD1 matching 9 bases. Trimming cost V 4 bases and J 2 bases; bases outside gene matches: 5. Germline V gene data show CDR1 as SGHDN and CDR2 as FVKESK. CDR3 length: 16 residues. CDR3 amino acids: CASSPWTGVNTGELFF. CDR3 in DNA: TGTGCCAGCAGCCCCTGGACAGGGGTAAACACCGGGGAGCTGTTTTTT.